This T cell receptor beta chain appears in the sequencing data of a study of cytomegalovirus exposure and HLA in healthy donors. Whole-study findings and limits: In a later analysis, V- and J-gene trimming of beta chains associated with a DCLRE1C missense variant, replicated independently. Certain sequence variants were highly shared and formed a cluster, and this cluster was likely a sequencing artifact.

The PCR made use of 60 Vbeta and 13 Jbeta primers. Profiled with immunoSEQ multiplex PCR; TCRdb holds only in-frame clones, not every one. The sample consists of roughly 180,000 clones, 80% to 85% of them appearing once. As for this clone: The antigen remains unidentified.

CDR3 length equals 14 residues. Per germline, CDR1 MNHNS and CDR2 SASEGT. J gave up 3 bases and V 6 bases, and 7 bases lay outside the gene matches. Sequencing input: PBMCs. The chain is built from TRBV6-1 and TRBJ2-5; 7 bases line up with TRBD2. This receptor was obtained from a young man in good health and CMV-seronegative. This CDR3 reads CASRKGGPEETQYF. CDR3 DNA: TGTGCCAGCAGGAAGGGAGGGCCAGAAGAGACCCAGTACTTC.